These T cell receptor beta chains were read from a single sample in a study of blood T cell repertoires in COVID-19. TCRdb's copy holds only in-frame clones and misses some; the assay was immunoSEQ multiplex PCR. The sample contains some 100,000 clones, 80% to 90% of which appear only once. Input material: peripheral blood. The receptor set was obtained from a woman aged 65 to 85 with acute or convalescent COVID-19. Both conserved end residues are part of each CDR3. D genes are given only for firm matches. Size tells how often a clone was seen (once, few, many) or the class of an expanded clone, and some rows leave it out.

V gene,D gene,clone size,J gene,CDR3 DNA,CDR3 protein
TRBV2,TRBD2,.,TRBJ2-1,TGTGCCAGAAGAGTCGGGGGGTCCTACAATGAGCAGTTCTTC,CARRVGGSYNEQFF
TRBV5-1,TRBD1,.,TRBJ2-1,TGCGCCAGCAGCTCTGGGGACAGCTACAATGAGCAGTTCTTC,CASSSGDSYNEQFF
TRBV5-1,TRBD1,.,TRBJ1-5,TGCGCCAGCAGCCCGACAGGGTTCCAGCCCCAGCATTTT,CASSPTGFQPQHF
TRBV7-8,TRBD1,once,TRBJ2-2,TGTGCCAGCAGCTTAACGACAGGGCCCGGGGAGCTGTTTTTT,CASSLTTGPGELFF
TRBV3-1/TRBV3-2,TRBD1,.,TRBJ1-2,TGTGCCAGCAGCTTGGGACAGGGGGTGCTGCGGTCTTATGGCTACACCTTC,CASSLGQGVLRSYGYTF
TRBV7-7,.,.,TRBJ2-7,TGTGCCAGCAGCCCCCCGGGTCACCAGGAGCAGTACTTC,CASSPPGHQEQYF
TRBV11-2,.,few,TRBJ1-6,TGTGCCAGCAGCTTAGAGTTCTTTTCACCCCTCCACTTT,CASSLEFFSPLHF
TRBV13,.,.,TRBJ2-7,TGTGCCAGCAGCCCCAGGACTTCGGGGGTCTCCTACGAGCAGTACTTC,CASSPRTSGVSYEQYF
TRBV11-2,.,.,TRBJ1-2,TGTGCCAGCAGCTTAGCCGGCGGGAGGGGAGGGGGTTATGGCTACACCTTC,CASSLAGGRGGGYGYTF
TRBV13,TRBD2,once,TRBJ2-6,TGTGCCAGCAGCTTAGAAGCGGGGGTTACAAACTCTGGGGCCAACGTCCTGACTTTC,CASSLEAGVTNSGANVLTF
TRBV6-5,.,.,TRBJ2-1,TGTGCCAGCAGCGCGCCCATCAGGGGGGTGGATGAGCAGTTCTTC,CASSAPIRGVDEQFF